This T cell receptor beta chain was found in a study of blood T cell repertoires in COVID-19. Germline assignment: CDR1 SGHNT and CDR2 YENEEA. CDR3 length: 16 residues. V was pared by 2 bases and J by 3 bases, with 7 bases of the junction left unmatched. Measured with immunoSEQ multiplex PCR; TCRdb has only the in-frame clones, and not every one. The profile shows around 200,000 clones, approximately 75% of them singletons. Participants were placed into cohorts based on the clinical history they reported. V and J are TRBV11-3 and TRBJ2-7; 10 bases are shared with TRBD2. This TCR derives from a man aged 40-55 years who had recovered from COVID-19. Input material: PBMCs or T cells enriched from blood (not recorded which). CDR3 region: CASSLYWTSGDYEQYF. The CDR3 bases are TGTGCCAGCAGCTTATATTGGACTAGCGGTGACTACGAGCAGTACTTC. Looking up the rest from reference TRBV11-3 and TRBJ2-7 gives the full variable domain: EAGVVQSPRYKIIEKKQPVAFWCNPISGHNTLYWYLQNLGQGPELLIRYENEEAVDDSQLPKDRFSAERLKGVDSTLKIQPAELGDSAVYLCASSLYWTSGDYEQYFGPGTRLTVT.